The TCR beta chain under discussion was sequenced for a study of blood T cell repertoires in COVID-19. Study-level information: The study drew acute and convalescent COVID-19 samples from the United States, Italy and Spain.

Using immunoSEQ multiplex PCR, the repertoire was profiled, and TCRdb retains in-frame clones only, with some absent. The top ten clones hold under 6.5% of a sample with under 250,000 clones, less than 90% of them seen once. The CDR3 totals 13 residues. CDR1 and CDR2 from the germline V gene are KGHDR and SFDVKD. Unmatched junction bases numbered 8, after V lost 9 bases and J lost 6 bases. This chain joins TRBV24-1 and TRBJ2-7; the match to TRBD1 covers 9 bases. The clonotype originates from a man aged 60-69 years with acute or convalescent COVID-19. The sequenced material came from peripheral blood. This chain's CDR3 is CATGRDRDGEQYF. The CDR3 coding sequence is TGTGCCACCGGTCGGGACAGGGATGGCGAGCAGTACTTC.